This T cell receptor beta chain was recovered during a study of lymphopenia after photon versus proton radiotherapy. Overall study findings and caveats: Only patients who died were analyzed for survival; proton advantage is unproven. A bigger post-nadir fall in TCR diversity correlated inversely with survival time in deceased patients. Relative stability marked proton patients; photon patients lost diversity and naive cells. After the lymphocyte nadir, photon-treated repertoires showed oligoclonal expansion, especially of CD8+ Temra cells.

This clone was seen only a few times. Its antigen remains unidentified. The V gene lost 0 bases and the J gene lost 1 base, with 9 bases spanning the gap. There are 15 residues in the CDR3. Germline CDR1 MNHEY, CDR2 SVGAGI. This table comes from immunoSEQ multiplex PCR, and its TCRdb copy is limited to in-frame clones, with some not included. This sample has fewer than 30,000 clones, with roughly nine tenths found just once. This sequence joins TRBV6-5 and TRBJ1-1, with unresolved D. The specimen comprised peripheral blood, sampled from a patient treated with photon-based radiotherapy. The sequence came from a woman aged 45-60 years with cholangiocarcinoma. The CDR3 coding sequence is TGTGCCAGCAGTTACTCGCCGTCCACGAACACTGAAGCTTTCTTT. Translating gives CASSYSPSTNTEAFF.